One sample yielded the 13 T cell receptor beta chains listed below, sequenced in a study of blood T cell repertoires in COVID-19. The assay was immunoSEQ multiplex PCR, and TCRdb's table has in-frame clones only and misses some. The table records approximately 46,000 clones, 70% to 90% of them present only once. Sequencing was carried out using peripheral blood. These receptors originate from a human donor in a cohort sampled during active COVID-19.

This rearrangement joins TRBV7-9 to TRBJ2-3, with a weak D call TRBD1 (5 bases). The V end was cut by 2 bases, the J end by 4 bases, with 13 bases between. The length of the CDR3 is 15 residues. The germline V gene encodes CDR1 SEHNR and CDR2 FQNEAQ (reference sequence). For the CDR3, the DNA is TGTGCCAGCAGCTTAACCAGGGAAGGGGCAGATACGCAGTATTTT. Translation: CASSLTREGADTQYF.

The chain links TRBV29-1 to TRBJ2-2; 10 nucleotides align to TRBD1. Looked up from germline, CDR1 is SQVTM and CDR2 is ANQGSEA. The CDR3 runs 17 residues. J lost 5 bases, V lost 3 bases, and 12 bases had no gene match. The CDR3 DNA sequence: TGCAGCGTTGATAACGAAGGGAGGACAGGGGGGACCGGGGAGCTGTTTTTT. This translates into CSVDNEGRTGGTGELFF.

The rearrangement uses TRBV7-3 and TRBJ2-3; TRBD2 matches 8 bases. Germline CDR1 SGHTA, CDR2 FQGTGA. Trimming took 3 bases from V and 6 from J; bases not matched to a gene: 5. CDR3 length: 14 amino acids. Here the CDR3 DNA reads TGTGCCAGCAGCTTTGCGGGGGGTACGGATACGCAGTATTTT. This sequence encodes CASSFAGGTDTQYF.

This clone was detected only a few times. The chain joins TRBV18 to TRBJ2-3; no clear D. CDR1 KGHSH and CDR2 LQKENI come from the germline V gene. CDR3 length equals 13 residues. The germline V and J ends were trimmed by 2 bases and 5 bases, with 8 bases remaining between them. The CDR3 DNA reads TGTGCCAGCTCACCAACACAGTTAGATACGCAGTATTTT. Protein product: CASSPTQLDTQYF.

This chain connects TRBV12-3 or TRBV12-4 to TRBJ2-2; 9 positions agree with TRBD1. The CDR3 is 12 amino acids. V lost 11 bases and J lost 7; bases outside the gene matches: 5. The CDR3 DNA sequence: TGTGCCGGCCGGACAGGGGTCGGGGAGCTGTTTTTT. This sequence encodes CAGRTGVGELFF.

This chain links TRBV2 with TRBJ2-2; unclear D gene. Germline CDR1 is SNHLY and CDR2 is FYNNEI. Trimming took 7 bases from V and 0 from J, leaving 9 bases between them. The CDR3 covers 14 residues. The CDR3: CASNGPPNTGELFF. For the CDR3, the DNA is TGTGCCAGCAATGGGCCCCCGAACACCGGGGAGCTGTTTTTT.

This clone appeared a few times. The chain uses TRBV19 and TRBJ2-5; the D gene is possibly TRBD2 (6 bases). This CDR3 contains 16 residues. The germline gives CDR1 LNHDA, CDR2 SQIVND (reference sequence). With 6 bases removed from V and 2 bases from J, the gap between germline ends came to 19 bases. In DNA, the CDR3 is TGTGCCAGTAGCCCACCTACGGGAGCCACACAAGAGACCCAGTACTTC. This translates into CASSPPTGATQETQYF.

The gene calls are TRBV7-8 and TRBJ2-7, with D unresolved. Trimming removed 5 bases from V and 4 bases from J, with 9 bases in between. Germline CDR1 reads SGHVS; CDR2 reads FQNEAQ. This CDR3 comprises 12 residues. The CDR3 DNA reads as TGTGCCAGCAGCACCACTCTATACGAGCAGTACTTC. The encoded protein is CASSTTLYEQYF.

V is TRBV15 and J is TRBJ1-2; the D is unclear. CDR3 length: 16 residues. Trimming removed 0 bases from V and 0 bases from J, with 11 bases in between. Germline-derived CDR1 and CDR2 are LNHNV and YYDKDF (reference sequence). CDR3 bases: TGTGCCACCAGCAGAGATCGGGTTGGCGCTAACTATGGCTACACCTTC. Its protein product is CATSRDRVGANYGYTF.

The chain joins TRBV10-3 to TRBJ2-6; no definite D call. Germline V gene data show CDR1 as ENHRY and CDR2 as SYGVKD. The CDR3 runs 15 residues. V lost 11 bases to trimming and J lost 2 bases, with 16 bases between them. The CDR3 loop is CASNSPLAGANVLTF. The CDR3 nucleotides are TGTGCCTCAAACAGCCCTCTTGCTGGGGCCAACGTCCTGACTTTC.

The count of this clone is one. The gene calls are TRBV4-2 and TRBJ2-7; D is perhaps TRBD1 (6 bases). V lost 0 bases to trimming and J lost 9 bases, with 12 bases between them. Germline lookup yields CDR1 LGHNA and CDR2 YNFKEQ. CDR3 length: 13 residues. The DNA for the CDR3 is TGTGCCAGCAGCCAAGATTGGGGGCAGGGGCAGTACTTC. Protein: CASSQDWGQGQYF.

This rearrangement joins TRBV6-2 or TRBV6-3 to TRBJ2-6; TRBD2 matches at 12 bases. This CDR3 is built from 20 residues. CDR1 is MNHEY, CDR2 SVGEGT, per germline. J lost 4 bases, V lost 4 bases, and 14 bases had no gene match. CDR3 sequence: CASSSPRAGLAGTGANVLTF. CDR3 bases: TGTGCCAGCAGTTCCCCCAGGGCCGGACTAGCGGGGACCGGGGCCAACGTCCTGACTTTC.

This chain uses TRBV24-1 with TRBJ1-1, with D perhaps TRBD1 (5 bases). Trimming left V 7 bases short and J 1 base short, with 9 bases between. The CDR3 has 13 residues. Per the germline V gene, CDR1 is KGHDR and CDR2 is SFDVKD. This CDR3 is CATSGGGNTEAFF. CDR3 bases: TGTGCCACCAGCGGGGGGGGGAACACTGAAGCTTTCTTT.